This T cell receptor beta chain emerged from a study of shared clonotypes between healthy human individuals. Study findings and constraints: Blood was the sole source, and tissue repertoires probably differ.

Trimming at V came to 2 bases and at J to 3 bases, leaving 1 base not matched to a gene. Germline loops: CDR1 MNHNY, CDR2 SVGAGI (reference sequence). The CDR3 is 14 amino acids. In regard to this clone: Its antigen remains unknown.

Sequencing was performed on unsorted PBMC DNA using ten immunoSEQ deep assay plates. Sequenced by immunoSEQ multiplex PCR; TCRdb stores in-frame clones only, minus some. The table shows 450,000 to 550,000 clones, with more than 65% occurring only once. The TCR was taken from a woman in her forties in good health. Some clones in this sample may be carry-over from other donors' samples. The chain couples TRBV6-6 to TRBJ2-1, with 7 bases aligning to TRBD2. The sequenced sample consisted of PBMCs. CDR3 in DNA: TGTGCCAGCAGTTACGGCGGGGGCTACAATGAGCAGTTCTTC. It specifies CASSYGGGYNEQFF.